The text below deals with one TCR beta chain. This entry comes from a study of blood T cell repertoires in COVID-19. Study as a whole: Specimens from acute and convalescent COVID-19 originated in the United States, Italy and Spain. T cells, B-cell-depleted T cells, or PBMCs provided the cDNA or gDNA that served as material.

As processed by the authors: Amplification of reference gene primers provided the estimated nucleated cell counts. Using immunoSEQ multiplex PCR, the repertoire was profiled, and TCRdb retains in-frame clones only, with some absent. Clone size and V and J calls were adopted from that table, with D and trimming inferred from the DNA. The data show 95,000 to 120,000 clones, with nearly 90% seen just once and 6.5% to 10% held by the top ten. The germline V gene encodes CDR1 DFQATT and CDR2 SNEGSKA (reference sequence). There are 11 residues in the CDR3. Trimming removed 3 bases at V and 10 bases at J, with 12 bases between.

The genes are TRBV20-1 and TRBJ2-5, with a weak D call TRBD2 (6 bases). This receptor was identified in a woman aged 65 to 85 who had recovered from COVID-19. Sequencing input: peripheral blood. CDR3 sequence: CSARTNGGQYF. The CDR3 DNA follows: TGCAGTGCTAGGACAAACGGGGGCCAGTACTTC.